This TCR beta chain was documented in a study of human T cells and chemical hapten exposure. Study information: The sensitizer, 2% DPC, was used on around 2 cm by around 2 cm of upper inner arm skin. TCR yields differed between samples (mainly from small differences in pooled library volume).

V lost 7 bases to trimming and J lost 4 bases; unmatched junction nucleotides: 10. The CDR3 covers 15 residues. Germline V lookup: CDR1 MDHEN, CDR2 SYDVKM. TCRdb used MiXCR to reprocess the RACE reads, holding one entry per CDR3 protein. The sample lists around 110,000 distinct CDR3 sequences, around 10% occurring once. The time point here: patch test 1, 2 weeks after DPC sensitization. The treatment here: therapeutic diphenylcyclopropenone sensitization with weekly scalp DPC. Overall study findings and caveats: Relative to controls, expanded TCRs formed significantly more large CDR3 similarity clusters.

As regards this clonotype: No antigen is known for it.

The rearrangement uses TRBV28 and TRBJ2-1, with 7 bases matching TRBD2. The sequenced sample was whole blood, obtained in connection with sensitization to the hapten diphenylcyclopropenone (DPC). The TCR comes from a woman between 45 and 60 years old with alopecia areata. Some clones in this sample may be carry-over from other donors' samples. The CDR3 nucleotides read TGTGCCAGCACCCGCGGCGGGGGACCTTACAATGAGCAGTTCTTC. This sequence encodes CASTRGGGPYNEQFF.